This is a list of T cell receptor beta chains from one sample in a study of shared clonotypes between healthy human individuals. Repertoires were generated with immunoSEQ multiplex PCR, while TCRdb's copy carries only in-frame clones and drops some. In the table there are over a million clones, about 84% of which are singletons. The sequenced sample was memory CD4+ T cells from PBMCs. All receptors derive from a young man in good health. Some clones in this sample may be carry-over from other donors' samples. The conserved cysteine and the conserved F or W are not part of the CDR3 here.

TRBJ2-2 | TRBV28 | ASSFISGWGTGELF
TRBJ1-4 | TRBV28 | ASSDRGRANEKLF
TRBJ2-2 | TRBV5-1 | ASSDSVTGELF
TRBJ1-5 | TRBV28 | ASSLQGNQPQH
TRBJ2-3 | TRBV2 | ASSEQGSQY
TRBJ1-5 | TRBV4-3 | ASSPGHPNQPQH
TRBJ2-1 | TRBV4-1 | ASSLGSGRTYNEQF
TRBJ1-1 | TRBV6-1 | ASGRRVEGTEAF
TRBJ1-2 | TRBV5-1 | ASSLDRGLNGYT
TRBJ1-4 | TRBV6-1 | ASSEDRVNEKLF
TRBJ2-1 | TRBV9 | ASSVGLPTYNEQF
TRBJ1-2 | TRBV28 | ASSGREYGYT
TRBJ1-5 | TRBV2 | ASSAAGRGSQPQH
TRBJ1-2 | TRBV11-2 | ASSLGKSYGYT
TRBJ1-2 | TRBV28 | ASTSPGQGGGYT
TRBJ2-7 | TRBV9 | ASSVGTASGEQY
TRBJ2-3 | TRBV21-1 | ASSRLAADTQY
TRBJ2-7 | TRBV10-3 | AISEPRDGYEQY
TRBJ2-7 | TRBV5-1 | ASSWTSGGSYEQY
TRBJ2-5 | TRBV28 | ASSSPGTVKTQY